These 11 T cell receptor beta chains were sequenced from one sample in a study of a mutant IDH1 vaccine in newly diagnosed glioma. Their antigen targets remain unknown. The repertoire was sequenced with immunoSEQ multiplex PCR; TCRdb's copy has only in-frame clones and lacks some. Found here are about 94,000 clones, roughly 86% of them singletons; the top ten hold over 0.6%. Time point defined: week 47, end of study. The vaccine gave 300 ug of a 20-mer mutant IDH1 peptide subcutaneously per dose. Sample: PBMCs, taken from a glioma patient whose treatment included an IDH1 peptide vaccine. These receptors all come from a woman aged 45-65 years with glioma.

This clone has just one count. The rearrangement links TRBV30 to TRBJ2-1; 9 positions match TRBD2. CDR3 length equals 15 residues. The V segment lost 5 bases and the J segment 5 bases; nucleotides outside the gene matches: 10. Germline V lookup: CDR1 GTSNPN, CDR2 SVGIG (reference sequence). CDR3 protein: CAWAIRTSANNEQFF. The CDR3 DNA reads TGTGCCTGGGCTATAAGGACTAGCGCCAACAATGAGCAGTTCTTC.

The chain has TRBV6-5 and TRBJ2-7; weak D call: TRBD1 (6 bases). V shed 4 bases and J shed 0 bases, with 10 bases lying between them. This CDR3 contains 14 residues. Germline V gives CDR1 MNHEY, CDR2 SVGAGI. The CDR3 here is CASSFRDTSYEQYF. The CDR3, as DNA: TGTGCCAGCAGTTTCCGGGACACCTCCTACGAGCAGTACTTC.

In its sample, this clone was seen a few times. The chain combines TRBV7-2 with TRBJ2-4; 11 bases fit TRBD2. The CDR3 length is 16 residues. Germline values: CDR1 SGHTA, CDR2 FQGNSA. The V gene end was trimmed by 5 bases and the J gene end by 7 bases; junction bases not matched to a gene: 10. Here the CDR3 DNA reads TGTGCCAGCAGCACCGGGACTAGCGGAGGAGGCAACATTCAGTACTTC. Encoded protein: CASSTGTSGGGNIQYF. Using reference TRBV7-2 and TRBJ2-4 for the parts outside the CDR3, the full variable domain is GAGVSQSPSNKVTEKGKDVELRCDPISGHTALYWYRQSLGQGLEFLIYFQGNSAPDKSGLPSDRFSAERTGGSVSTLTIQRTQQEDSAVYLCASSTGTSGGGNIQYFGAGTRLSVL.

The rearrangement uses TRBV6-1 and TRBJ2-2, with TRBD1 as a possible D gene (7 bases). The CDR3 loop spans 16 amino acids. The V gene's germline CDR1 is MNHNS and CDR2 SASEGT. Trimming removed 2 bases at V and 4 bases at J, with 14 bases between. The CDR3 region has the DNA TGTGCCAGCAGTGAATGGAGGGGACAGTCCACCGGGGAGCTGTTTTTT. Amino acid sequence: CASSEWRGQSTGELFF.

This chain connects TRBV6-4 to TRBJ2-7, with 9 bases matching TRBD2. This CDR3 region has 15 residues. The germline V gene encodes CDR1 MRHNA and CDR2 SNTAGT. Trimming cost V 6 bases and J 2 bases; bases outside gene matches: 8. The CDR3 sequence is CASRKSGRSPYEQYF. The CDR3, as DNA: TGTGCCAGCAGGAAAAGCGGGAGGTCACCCTACGAGCAGTACTTC.

The chain carries TRBV9 and TRBJ2-2, with D possibly TRBD2 on 7 matching bases. Trimming pared 9 bases from V and 0 bases from J, leaving 18 bases between. Germline CDR1 reads SGDLS; CDR2 reads YYNGEE. This CDR3 is built from 16 residues. The DNA of the CDR3 is TGTGCCACGGCGGCCCGGGGGGCATCGAACACCGGGGAGCTGTTTTTT. The encoded protein is CATAARGASNTGELFF. Based on the CDR3 plus reference TRBV9 and TRBJ2-2, the full variable domain is DSGVTQTPKHLITATGQRVTLRCSPRSGDLSVYWYQQSLDQGLQFLIQYYNGEERAKGNILERFSAQQFPDLHSELNLSSLELGDSALYFCATAARGASNTGELFFGEGSRLTVL.

This chain links TRBV9 with TRBJ2-1; the match to TRBD2 covers 14 bases. J gave up 8 bases and V 0 bases, and 10 bases lay outside the gene matches. The CDR3 extends over 18 amino acids. Germline V gene sequence: CDR1 SGDLS, CDR2 YYNGEE. This CDR3 reads CASSVGGGTSGSRDEQFF. The CDR3, as DNA: TGTGCCAGCAGCGTAGGGGGTGGGACTAGCGGGAGCCGGGATGAGCAGTTCTTC.

The chain has TRBV27 and TRBJ2-3; 9 bases are a match to TRBD1. The CDR3 consists of 15 residues. CDR1 and CDR2 (germline): MNHEY, SMNVEV (reference sequence). The J segment lost 4 bases and the V segment lost 3 bases, leaving 5 bases of the junction unmatched. The DNA of the CDR3 is TGTGCCAGCAGTTTTGGGGACAGGGCCCCAGATACGCAGTATTTT. As protein: CASSFGDRAPDTQYF.

The chain combines TRBV7-8 with TRBJ2-1, with 9 nucleotides matching TRBD2. The CDR3 has 16 residues. The germline V gene has CDR1 SGHVS and CDR2 FQNEAQ. V trimming: 2 bases; J trimming: 3 bases; junction bases outside the gene matches: 5. The CDR3 DNA sequence: TGTGCCAGCAGCTTAAGGTCTAGCGGGATCTACAATGAGCAGTTCTTC. Protein: CASSLRSSGIYNEQFF.

The chain recombines TRBV30 with TRBJ1-3, with 8 bases aligning to TRBD1. With 5 bases clipped from V and 3 bases from J, the junction kept 6 bases outside the gene matches. This CDR3 comprises 14 residues. The germline CDR1 and CDR2 sequences are GTSNPN and SVGIG (reference sequence). In nucleotides, the CDR3 is TGTGCCTGGGAAATGGACAGGGTTGGAAACACCATATATTTT. It yields the protein CAWEMDRVGNTIYF.

The chain carries TRBV5-4 and TRBJ2-1; D ambiguous. This CDR3 spans 13 amino acids. Trimming shortened V by 3 bases and J by 6 bases, and 10 bases separated the two germline ends. Germline loops: CDR1 SGHNT, CDR2 YYREEE (reference sequence). The CDR3 protein is CASSSSPPNEQFF. CDR3 nucleotides: TGTGCCAGCAGCTCCAGCCCCCCCAATGAGCAGTTCTTC.